These 29 T cell receptor beta chains were all obtained from the same sample, sequenced in a study of blood T cell repertoires in COVID-19. Here immunoSEQ multiplex PCR was the method, and the copy in TCRdb shows in-frame clones only, minus some. The data hold about 420,000 clones, with around 90% observed a single time. The material sequenced was peripheral blood. The source of these receptors is a man aged 18 to 29 with COVID-19, enrolled during active disease.

Remarks on this clone: The germline gene is not matched at one end of the junction; a read error may be the cause. The V and J genes are TRBV18 and TRBJ2-6; no firm D call. Germline V gene sequence: CDR1 KGHSH, CDR2 LQKENI. The CDR3 sequence is 17 residues long. In DNA form, the CDR3 reads TGTGCCAGCTCGCCACAGCCCCCCATGTCCGGGGCCAACGTCCTGACTTTC. It codes for CASSPQPPMSGANVLTF.

This clone showed up just once. This chain uses TRBV12-5 with TRBJ2-3; 9 positions agree with TRBD2. The CDR3 has 15 residues. The V gene's germline CDR1 is LGHNT and CDR2 FRNRAP. V was clipped by 4 bases and J by 1 base; unmatched bases: 3. The CDR3 here is CASGSEREGTDTQYF. The CDR3 DNA sequence: TGTGCTAGTGGTTCTGAGCGGGAGGGCACAGATACGCAGTATTTT.

This chain links TRBV7-9 with TRBJ1-4; no definite D call. Germline CDR1 is SEHNR and CDR2 is FQNEAQ (reference sequence). CDR3 length: 15 amino acids. V was clipped by 5 bases and J by 0 bases, with 10 bases between them. The CDR3 sequence is CASSIKSATNEKLFF. The CDR3 DNA follows: TGTGCCAGCAGCATAAAGAGTGCAACTAATGAAAAACTGTTTTTT. Complete variable domain (other parts from reference TRBV7-9 and TRBJ1-4): DTGVSQNPRHKITKRGQNVTFRCDPISEHNRLYWYRQTLGQGPEFLTYFQNEAQLEKSRLLSDRFSAERPKGSFSTLEIQRTEQGDSAMYLCASSIKSATNEKLFFGSGTQLSVL.

This chain joins TRBV13 and TRBJ1-2; D remains unclear. Germline V gene lookup returns CDR1 PRHDT and CDR2 FYEKMQ (reference sequence). The germline V and J ends were trimmed by 5 bases and 3 bases, with 13 bases remaining between them. CDR3 length: 14 amino acids. CDR3 amino acids: CASSAKTGDYGYTF. CDR3 bases: TGTGCCAGCAGCGCCAAGACTGGAGACTATGGCTACACCTTC. The variable domain in full, completed from reference TRBV13 and TRBJ1-2, reads AAGVIQSPRHLIKEKRETATLKCYPIPRHDTVYWYQQGPGQDPQFLISFYEKMQSDKGSIPDRFSAQQFSDYHSELNMSSLELGDSALYFCASSAKTGDYGYTFGSGTRLTVV.

J is TRBJ2-2 and V is TRBV27; TRBD1 aligns across 8 bases. The trim removed 2 bases at V and 6 bases at J, leaving 8 bases unmatched. Germline V gene sequence: CDR1 MNHEY, CDR2 SMNVEV (reference sequence). The CDR3 loop spans 16 amino acids. The CDR3 loop reads CASSLRAGGLSGELFF. The CDR3 nucleotides are TGTGCCAGCAGTTTAAGGGCAGGGGGCTTGTCCGGGGAGCTGTTTTTT.

The CDR3 nucleotides are TGTGCCTGGAGTTGGAGCAAAGAGACCCAGTACTTC. This codes for CAWSWSKETQYF. The V and J genes are TRBV30 and TRBJ2-5, with D hard to call. Germline values: CDR1 GTSNPN, CDR2 SVGIG (reference sequence). The CDR3 is 12 amino acids. The ends were cut back, 2 bases at V and 3 bases at J, with 7 bases in the middle. The full variable domain, its missing parts supplied by reference TRBV30 and TRBJ2-5, is SQTIHQWPATLVQPVGSPLSLECTVEGTSNPNLYWYRQAAGRGLQLLFYSVGIGQISSEVPQNLSASRPQDRQFILSSKKLLLSDSGFYLCAWSWSKETQYFGPGTRLLVL.

This sequence joins TRBV9 and TRBJ2-7; 7 nucleotides agree with TRBD1. The trim removed 3 bases at V and 5 bases at J, leaving 8 bases unmatched. Germline V gene sequence: CDR1 SGDLS, CDR2 YYNGEE. The CDR3 extends over 14 amino acids. The CDR3 DNA reads as TGTGCCAGCAGCGCGACAGGGCAGATCAACGAGCAGTACTTC. Residues: CASSATGQINEQYF.

The chain couples TRBV30 to TRBJ2-3; the D gene is possibly TRBD1 (5 bases). Trimming shortened V by 0 bases and J by 4 bases, and 8 bases separated the two germline ends. CDR1 is GTSNPN and CDR2 is SVGIG in the germline V gene (reference sequence). The CDR3 has 13 amino acids. Written as DNA, the CDR3 is TGTGCCTGGAGTGTTAGGGGCCCAGATACGCAGTATTTT. Translated, it gives CAWSVRGPDTQYF.

The chain carries TRBV12-3 or TRBV12-4 and TRBJ2-7, with D perhaps matching TRBD2 (5 bases). The V and J ends lost 3 bases and 4 bases respectively, with 10 bases between them. The CDR3 covers 13 residues. CDR3 DNA: TGTGCCAGCAGTTTCGACTACCCTTACGAGCAGTACTTC. Translating it yields CASSFDYPYEQYF.

The V gene is TRBV5-1, the J gene TRBJ2-5; 11 nucleotides match TRBD2. Germline V lookup: CDR1 SGHRS, CDR2 YFSETQ. J lost 4 bases, V lost 3 bases, and 5 bases had no gene match. CDR3 length: 15 amino acids. CDR3 sequence: CASSSGTSGGETQYF. CDR3 DNA: TGCGCCAGCAGCTCGGGGACTAGCGGAGGAGAGACCCAGTACTTC. The whole variable domain, remainder taken from reference TRBV5-1 and TRBJ2-5, is KAGVTQTPRYLIKTRGQQVTLSCSPISGHRSVSWYQQTPGQGLQFLFEYFSETQRNKGNFPGRFSGRQFSNSRSEMNVSTLELGDSALYLCASSSGTSGGETQYFGPGTRLLVL.

This clone was seen once. The rearrangement joins TRBV3-1 (or the pseudogene TRBV3-2) to TRBJ2-7, with 11 nucleotides matching TRBD2. CDR1 and CDR2 from the germline V gene are LGHDT and YNNKEL (reference sequence). This CDR3 contains 16 residues. The V gene end was trimmed by 5 bases and the J gene end by 4 bases; junction bases not matched to a gene: 10. The CDR3 region has the DNA TGTGCCAGCAGCACTCAACTAGCGGGAGCTCAATACGAGCAGTACTTC. Encoded protein: CASSTQLAGAQYEQYF.

The rearrangement uses TRBV11-2 and TRBJ2-1; TRBD2 agrees at 7 bases. The CDR3 runs 16 residues. Germline loops: CDR1 SGHAT, CDR2 FQNNGV. Losses at the gene ends were 1 base for V and 5 bases for J; bases not matched to a gene: 8. CDR3 sequence (DNA): TGTGCCAGCAGCTTAGTTTCCCTAGCGGAAGACAATGAGCAGTTCTTC. Translating it yields CASSLVSLAEDNEQFF.

V gene TRBV2 combines with J gene TRBJ1-5; a possible D gene is TRBD1 (6 bases). The ends were cut back, 6 bases at V and 4 bases at J, with 13 bases in the middle. CDR1 and CDR2 (germline): SNHLY, FYNNEI. The CDR3 contains 14 residues. The CDR3 bases are TGTGCCAGCAGGTCCGACAGGAGAAATCAGCCCCAGCATTTT. Translated: CASRSDRRNQPQHF.

V usage is TRBV3-1 (or the pseudogene TRBV3-2) and J usage is TRBJ1-2; 7 nucleotides agree with TRBD1. In germline, CDR1 is LGHDT, CDR2 YNNKEL (reference sequence). The CDR3 sequence is 14 residues long. V lost 2 bases and J lost 7; bases outside the gene matches: 7. As DNA, the CDR3 is TGTGCCAGCAGCCAACGGACAGGCCGCTCTGGCTACACCTTC. It yields the protein CASSQRTGRSGYTF.

J is TRBJ2-5 and V is TRBV19; D is undetermined. With 3 bases removed from V and 1 base from J, the gap between germline ends came to 12 bases. This CDR3 is built from 15 residues. The germline gives CDR1 LNHDA, CDR2 SQIVND (reference sequence). This CDR3 is CASSISYTTQETQYF. The CDR3 region has the DNA TGTGCCAGTAGTATTAGTTACACTACCCAAGAGACCCAGTACTTC.

The chain recombines TRBV10-1 with TRBJ2-7; D is ambiguous. CDR3 size: 14 residues. Trimming shortened V by 7 bases and J by 4 bases, and 17 bases separated the two germline ends. Looked up from germline, CDR1 is WNHNN and CDR2 is SYGVQD (reference sequence). Here the CDR3 reads CASISTSIRYEQYF. The CDR3 DNA is TGCGCCAGCATATCAACTTCTATCAGGTACGAGCAGTACTTC.

Here the CDR3 DNA reads TGTGCCAGCAGCCTAGACAGAACCAATGAGCAGTTCTTC. This gives the protein CASSLDRTNEQFF. The chain couples TRBV5-6 to TRBJ2-1, with a possible D match to TRBD1 (5 bases). The CDR3 runs 13 residues. V was pared by 4 bases and J by 6 bases, with 11 bases between. Looked up from germline, CDR1 is SGHDT and CDR2 is YYEEEE.

The V and J genes are TRBV12-3 or TRBV12-4 and TRBJ2-5; 8 bases agree with TRBD1. The CDR3 extends over 13 amino acids. J was trimmed by 5 bases and V by 3 bases; bases with no gene match: 2. CDR3 DNA sequence: TGTGCCAGCAGTTTGTGGACAGGGGAGACCCAGTACTTC. Protein: CASSLWTGETQYF.

This chain uses TRBV7-9 with TRBJ1-4; D gene ambiguous. The CDR3 sequence is 13 residues long. Germline V gives CDR1 SEHNR, CDR2 FQNEAQ (reference sequence). V lost 6 bases and J 0 bases, leaving 5 bases between the germline ends. The DNA for the CDR3 is TGTGCCAGCAGGAGGGCAACTAATGAAAAACTGTTTTTT. As protein: CASRRATNEKLFF.

The chain joins TRBV2 to TRBJ2-7; D gene ambiguous. CDR1 SNHLY and CDR2 FYNNEI come from the germline V gene. CDR3 length: 14 residues. Trimming shortened V by 6 bases and J by 4 bases, and 16 bases separated the two germline ends. The CDR3 reads CASRREITMYEQYF. The CDR3 DNA is TGTGCCAGCAGGCGAGAGATCACTATGTACGAGCAGTACTTC.

This rearrangement joins TRBV9 to TRBJ2-7; weak D call: TRBD2 (7 bases). The CDR3 has 14 residues. V lost 1 base and J lost 2, with 10 bases in between. Germline-derived CDR1 and CDR2 are SGDLS and YYNGEE. The CDR3 loop is CASSVSRGPYEQYF. Written as DNA, the CDR3 is TGTGCCAGCAGCGTATCGCGGGGGCCCTACGAGCAGTACTTC.

This sequence joins TRBV2 and TRBJ2-7; D might be TRBD1 (5 bases). The CDR3 runs 12 residues. CDR1 and CDR2 from the germline V gene are SNHLY and FYNNEI. Trimming pared 6 bases from V and 3 bases from J, leaving 9 bases between. This CDR3 reads CASRDTLYEQYF. CDR3 DNA sequence: TGTGCCAGCAGGGACACCCTCTACGAGCAGTACTTC.

This clone has a single count. The J gene is TRBJ2-3, the V gene TRBV5-1; TRBD2 aligns across 13 bases. Germline CDR1 reads SGHRS; CDR2 reads YFSETQ. With 4 bases clipped from V and 4 bases from J, the junction kept 3 bases outside the gene matches. This CDR3 has 15 amino acids. For the CDR3, the DNA is TGCGCCAGCAGCCCTGGACTAGCGGGAGCAGATACGCAGTATTTT. Protein: CASSPGLAGADTQYF.

J is TRBJ2-2 and V is TRBV10-3, with D maybe TRBD2 (6 bases). CDR1 is ENHRY, CDR2 SYGVKD, per germline. The CDR3 sequence is 14 residues long. Trimming shortened V by 8 bases and J by 3 bases, and 13 bases separated the two germline ends. The CDR3: CAIGGTGYTGELFF. The CDR3 bases are TGTGCCATCGGTGGGACTGGCTACACCGGGGAGCTGTTTTTT.

The CDR3 loop reads CASSDPRGTQYF. CDR3 sequence (DNA): TGTGCCAGCAGTGACCCAAGAGGGACCCAGTACTTC. The chain is built from TRBV25-1 and TRBJ2-5; D gene uncertain. Germline-derived CDR1 and CDR2 are MGHDK and SYGVNS. The CDR3 is made up of 12 amino acids. Trimming pared 3 bases from V and 7 bases from J, leaving 9 bases between.

V gene TRBV29-1 combines with J gene TRBJ1-4; TRBD1 might be the D (5 bases). The ends were cut back, 5 bases at V and 5 bases at J, with 9 bases in the middle. This CDR3 is 12 amino acids long. Germline V gene sequence: CDR1 SQVTM, CDR2 ANQGSEA. The CDR3 region has the DNA TGCAGCGTTTGGGGGGGGAATGAAAAACTGTTTTTT. This encodes CSVWGGNEKLFF.

The chain uses TRBV9 and TRBJ1-1; the D gene is possibly TRBD1 (5 bases). V was trimmed by 3 bases and J by 1 base, leaving 13 bases between them. The CDR3 loop spans 15 amino acids. The germline V gene encodes CDR1 SGDLS and CDR2 YYNGEE. CDR3 DNA: TGTGCCAGCAGCGCCCGTGGAGGGGAGAACACTGAAGCTTTCTTT. Its protein is CASSARGGENTEAFF. Drawing the rest from reference TRBV9 and TRBJ1-1, the complete variable domain is DSGVTQTPKHLITATGQRVTLRCSPRSGDLSVYWYQQSLDQGLQFLIQYYNGEERAKGNILERFSAQQFPDLHSELNLSSLELGDSALYFCASSARGGENTEAFFGQGTRLTVV.

J is TRBJ1-1 and V is TRBV29-1, with 7 bases identical to TRBD1. In germline, CDR1 is SQVTM, CDR2 ANQGSEA. V lost 7 bases, J lost 1 base, and 6 bases stayed unmatched. The CDR3 consists of 13 residues. For the CDR3, the DNA is TGCAGCGGAACAGGGGACGGGAACACTGAAGCTTTCTTT. Protein sequence: CSGTGDGNTEAFF.

The chain carries TRBV7-2 and TRBJ2-2, with 9 bases lining up with TRBD1. CDR1 and CDR2 (germline): SGHTA, FQGNSA. V was pared by 2 bases and J by 6 bases, with 4 bases of the junction left unmatched. CDR3 size: 15 residues. CDR3 loop: CASSLRGQGPGELFF. As DNA, the CDR3 is TGTGCCAGCAGCTTACGGGGACAGGGCCCCGGGGAGCTGTTTTTT.